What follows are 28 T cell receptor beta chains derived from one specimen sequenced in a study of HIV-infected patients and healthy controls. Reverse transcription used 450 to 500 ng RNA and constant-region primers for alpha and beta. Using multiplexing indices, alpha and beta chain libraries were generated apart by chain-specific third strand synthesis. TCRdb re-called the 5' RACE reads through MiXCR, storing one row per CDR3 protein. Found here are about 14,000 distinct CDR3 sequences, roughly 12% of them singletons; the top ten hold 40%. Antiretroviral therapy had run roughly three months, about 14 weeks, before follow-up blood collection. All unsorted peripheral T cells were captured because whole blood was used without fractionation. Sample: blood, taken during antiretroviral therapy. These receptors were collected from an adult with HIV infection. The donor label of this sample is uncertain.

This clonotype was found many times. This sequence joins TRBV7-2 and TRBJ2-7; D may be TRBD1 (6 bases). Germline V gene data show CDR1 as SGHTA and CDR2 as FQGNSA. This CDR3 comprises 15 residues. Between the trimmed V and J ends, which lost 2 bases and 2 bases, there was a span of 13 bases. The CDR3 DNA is TGTGCCAGCAGCTTACAGGGGCGGGCTCCCTACGAGCAGTACTTC. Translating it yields CASSLQGRAPYEQYF.

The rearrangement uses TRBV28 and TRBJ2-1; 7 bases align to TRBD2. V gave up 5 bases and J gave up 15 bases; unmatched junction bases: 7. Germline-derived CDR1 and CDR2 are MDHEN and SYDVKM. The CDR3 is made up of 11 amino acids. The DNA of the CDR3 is TGTGCCAGCAGTCCGGGGGGACGGGGGTTCTTC. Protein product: CASSPGGRGFF.

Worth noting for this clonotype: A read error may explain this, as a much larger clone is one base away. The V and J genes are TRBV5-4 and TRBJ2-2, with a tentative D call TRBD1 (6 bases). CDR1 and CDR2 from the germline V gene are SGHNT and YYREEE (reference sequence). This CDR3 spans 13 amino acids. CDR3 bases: TGTGCCAGAAGCTTGGACAGCACCGGGGAGCTGTTTTTT. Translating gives CARSLDSTGELFF.

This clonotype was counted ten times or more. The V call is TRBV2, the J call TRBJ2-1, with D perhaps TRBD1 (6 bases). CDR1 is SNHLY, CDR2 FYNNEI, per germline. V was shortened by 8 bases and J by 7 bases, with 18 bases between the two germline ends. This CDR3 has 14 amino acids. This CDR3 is CASSSRGGQNEQFF. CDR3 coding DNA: TGTGCCAGCTCTTCCAGGGGCGGTCAGAATGAGCAGTTCTTC.

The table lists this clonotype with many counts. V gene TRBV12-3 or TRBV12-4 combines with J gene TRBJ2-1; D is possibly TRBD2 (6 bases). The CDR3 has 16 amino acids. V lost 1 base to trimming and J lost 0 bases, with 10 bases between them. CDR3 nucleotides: TGTGCCAGCAGTTTAGGACTAGAAATCTCCTACAATGAGCAGTTCTTC. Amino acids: CASSLGLEISYNEQFF.

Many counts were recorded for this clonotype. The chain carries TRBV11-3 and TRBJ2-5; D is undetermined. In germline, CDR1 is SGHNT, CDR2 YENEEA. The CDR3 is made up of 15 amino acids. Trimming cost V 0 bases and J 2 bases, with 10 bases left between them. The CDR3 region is CASSLDPGPQETQYF. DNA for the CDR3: TGTGCCAGCAGCTTAGATCCAGGCCCGCAAGAGACCCAGTACTTC.

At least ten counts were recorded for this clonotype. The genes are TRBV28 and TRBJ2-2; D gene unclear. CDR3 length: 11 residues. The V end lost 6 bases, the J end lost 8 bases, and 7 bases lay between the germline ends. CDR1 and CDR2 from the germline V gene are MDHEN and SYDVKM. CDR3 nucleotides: TGTGCCAGCAGCCCCCGGGGGGAGCTGTTTTTT. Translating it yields CASSPRGELFF. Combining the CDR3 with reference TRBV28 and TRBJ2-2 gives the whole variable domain DVKVTQSSRYLVKRTGEKVFLECVQDMDHENMFWYRQDPGLGLRLIYFSYDVKMKEKGDIPEGYSVSREKKERFSLILESASTNQTSMYLCASSPRGELFFGEGSRLTVL.

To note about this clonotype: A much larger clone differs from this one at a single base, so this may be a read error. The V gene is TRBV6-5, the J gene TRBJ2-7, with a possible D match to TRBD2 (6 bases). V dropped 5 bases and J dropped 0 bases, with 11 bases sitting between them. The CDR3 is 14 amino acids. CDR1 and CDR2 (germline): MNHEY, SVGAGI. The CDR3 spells CASSRGLLSYEQYF. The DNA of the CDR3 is TGTGCCAGCAGTCGGGGACTGCTCTCCTACGAGCAGTACTTC.

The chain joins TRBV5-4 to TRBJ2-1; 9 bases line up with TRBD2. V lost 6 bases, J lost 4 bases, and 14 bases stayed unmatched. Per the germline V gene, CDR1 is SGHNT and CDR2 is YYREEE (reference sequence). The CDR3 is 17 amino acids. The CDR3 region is CASMGGSGSRIYNEQFF. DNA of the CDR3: TGTGCCAGCATGGGGGGTAGCGGGAGCCGAATTTACAATGAGCAGTTCTTC.

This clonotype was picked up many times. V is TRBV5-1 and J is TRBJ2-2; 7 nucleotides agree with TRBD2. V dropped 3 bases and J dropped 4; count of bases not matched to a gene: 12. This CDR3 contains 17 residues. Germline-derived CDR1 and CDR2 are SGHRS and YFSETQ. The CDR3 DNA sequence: TGCGCCAGCAGCTCCATCCGGGGGAGGGTAGGCACCGGGGAGCTGTTTTTT. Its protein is CASSSIRGRVGTGELFF.

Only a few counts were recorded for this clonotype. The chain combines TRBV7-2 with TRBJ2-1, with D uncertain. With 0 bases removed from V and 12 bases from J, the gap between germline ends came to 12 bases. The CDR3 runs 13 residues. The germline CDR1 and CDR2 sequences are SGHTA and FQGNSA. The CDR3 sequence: CASSLARRTVQFF. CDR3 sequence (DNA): TGTGCCAGCAGCTTAGCGCGTCGGACGGTGCAGTTCTTC.

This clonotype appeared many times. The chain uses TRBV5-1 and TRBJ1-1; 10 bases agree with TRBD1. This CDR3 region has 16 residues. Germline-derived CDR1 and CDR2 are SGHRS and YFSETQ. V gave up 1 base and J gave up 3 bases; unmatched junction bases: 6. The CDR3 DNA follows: TGCGCCAGCAGCTTGAGGGACAGGGGAGACTACACTGAAGCTTTCTTT. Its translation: CASSLRDRGDYTEAFF.

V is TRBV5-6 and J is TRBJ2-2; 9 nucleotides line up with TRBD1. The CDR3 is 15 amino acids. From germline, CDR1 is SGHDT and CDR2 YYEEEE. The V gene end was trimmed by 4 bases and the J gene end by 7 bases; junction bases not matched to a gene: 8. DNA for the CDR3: TGTGCCAGCAGCGGCGGGACAGGGCGAGGCGGGGAGCTGTTTTTT. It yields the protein CASSGGTGRGGELFF.

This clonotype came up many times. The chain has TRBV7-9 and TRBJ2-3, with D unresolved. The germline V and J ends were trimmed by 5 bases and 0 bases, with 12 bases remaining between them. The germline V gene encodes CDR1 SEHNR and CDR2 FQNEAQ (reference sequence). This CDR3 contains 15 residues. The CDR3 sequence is CASSTRLGSTDTQYF. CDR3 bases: TGTGCCAGCAGCACGCGACTGGGGAGCACAGATACGCAGTATTTT.

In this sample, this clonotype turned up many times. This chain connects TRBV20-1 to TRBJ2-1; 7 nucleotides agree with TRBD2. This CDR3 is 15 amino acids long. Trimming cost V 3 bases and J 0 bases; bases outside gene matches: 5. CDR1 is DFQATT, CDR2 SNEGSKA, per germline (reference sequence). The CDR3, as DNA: TGCAGTGCTAGGATAGCGGGCCGCTCCTACAATGAGCAGTTCTTC. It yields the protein CSARIAGRSYNEQFF.

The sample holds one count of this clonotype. DNA for the CDR3: TGTGCCAGCAGTGAAGAGAGCGGGTCCTCGGGAAACACCATATATTTT. This gives the protein CASSEESGSSGNTIYF. The chain is built from TRBV2 and TRBJ1-3; D uncertain. This CDR3 is built from 16 residues. Germline V gives CDR1 SNHLY, CDR2 FYNNEI. Trimming shortened V by 1 base and J by 4 bases, and 14 bases separated the two germline ends.

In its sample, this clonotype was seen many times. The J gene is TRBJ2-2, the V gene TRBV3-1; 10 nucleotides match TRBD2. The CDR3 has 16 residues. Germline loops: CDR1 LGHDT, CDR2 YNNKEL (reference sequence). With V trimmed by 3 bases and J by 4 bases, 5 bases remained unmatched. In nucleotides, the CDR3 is TGTGCCAGCAGCCAGAGAGCGGGGGGGAGCACCGGGGAGCTGTTTTTT. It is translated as CASSQRAGGSTGELFF.

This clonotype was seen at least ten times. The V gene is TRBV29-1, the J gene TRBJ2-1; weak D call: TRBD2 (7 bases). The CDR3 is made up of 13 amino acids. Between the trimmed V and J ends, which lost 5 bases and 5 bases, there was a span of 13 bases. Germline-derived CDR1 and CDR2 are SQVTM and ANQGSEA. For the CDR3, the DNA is TGCAGCGTTATCAGGGGAGGGCACAATGAGCAGTTCTTC. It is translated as CSVIRGGHNEQFF.

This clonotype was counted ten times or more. The CDR3 loop is CASSLLGPGANVLTF. CDR3 in DNA: TGTGCCAGCAGCCTCCTGGGGCCTGGGGCCAACGTCCTGACTTTC. This chain links TRBV7-2 with TRBJ2-6; D might be TRBD1 (5 bases). Trimming stripped 5 bases from V and 2 bases from J, with 10 bases between. The length of the CDR3 is 15 residues. Germline-derived CDR1 and CDR2 are SGHTA and FQGNSA.

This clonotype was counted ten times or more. CDR3 sequence (DNA): TGCAGCGTTGTGTACAGGAACACTGAAGCTTTCTTT. Residues: CSVVYRNTEAFF. The chain has TRBV29-1 and TRBJ1-1, with no clear D. This CDR3 comprises 12 residues. Germline values: CDR1 SQVTM, CDR2 ANQGSEA. V was cut by 4 bases and J by 1 base, with 7 bases left in between.

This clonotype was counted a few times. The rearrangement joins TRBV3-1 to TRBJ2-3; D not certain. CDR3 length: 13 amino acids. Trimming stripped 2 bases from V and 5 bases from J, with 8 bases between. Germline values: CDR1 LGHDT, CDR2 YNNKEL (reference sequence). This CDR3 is CASSQQSGDTQYF. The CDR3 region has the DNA TGTGCCAGCAGCCAACAATCAGGAGATACGCAGTATTTT.

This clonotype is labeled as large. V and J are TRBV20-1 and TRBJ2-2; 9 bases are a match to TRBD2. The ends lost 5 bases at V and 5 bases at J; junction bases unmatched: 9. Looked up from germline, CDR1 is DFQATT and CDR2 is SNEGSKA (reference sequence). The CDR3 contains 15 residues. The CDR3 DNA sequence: TGCAGTGCTCGCCCCCCAGCGGGAGGTACCGGGGAGCTGTTTTTT. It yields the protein CSARPPAGGTGELFF.

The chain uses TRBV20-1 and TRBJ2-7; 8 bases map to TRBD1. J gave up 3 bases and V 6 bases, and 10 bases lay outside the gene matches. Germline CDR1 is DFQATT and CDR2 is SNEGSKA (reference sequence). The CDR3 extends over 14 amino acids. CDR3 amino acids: CSAPATGAGYEQYF. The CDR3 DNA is TGCAGTGCCCCGGCGACAGGGGCGGGCTACGAGCAGTACTTC.

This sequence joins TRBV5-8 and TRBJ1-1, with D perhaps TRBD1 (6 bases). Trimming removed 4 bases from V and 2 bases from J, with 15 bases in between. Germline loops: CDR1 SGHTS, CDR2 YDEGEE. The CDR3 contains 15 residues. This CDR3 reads CASSQYTGTNTEAFF. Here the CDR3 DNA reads TGTGCCAGCAGCCAGTACACCGGGACAAACACTGAAGCTTTCTTT.

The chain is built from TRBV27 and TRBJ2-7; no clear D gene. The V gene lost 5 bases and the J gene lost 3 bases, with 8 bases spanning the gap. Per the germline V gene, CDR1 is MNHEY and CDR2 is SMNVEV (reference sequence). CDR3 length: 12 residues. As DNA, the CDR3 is TGTGCCAGCAGTCCCAACCACTACGAGCAGTACTTC. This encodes CASSPNHYEQYF.

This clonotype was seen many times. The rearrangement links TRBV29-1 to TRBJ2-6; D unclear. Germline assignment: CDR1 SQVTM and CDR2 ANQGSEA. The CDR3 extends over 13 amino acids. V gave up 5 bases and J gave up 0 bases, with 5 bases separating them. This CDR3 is CSVRISGANVLTF. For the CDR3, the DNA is TGCAGCGTTCGCATCTCTGGGGCCAACGTCCTGACTTTC.

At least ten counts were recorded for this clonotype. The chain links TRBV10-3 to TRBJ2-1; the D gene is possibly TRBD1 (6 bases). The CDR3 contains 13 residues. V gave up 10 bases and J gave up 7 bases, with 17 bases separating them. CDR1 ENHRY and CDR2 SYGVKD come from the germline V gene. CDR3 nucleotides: TGTGCCAACCGGGACATTTCGGGTAATGAGCAGTTCTTC. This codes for CANRDISGNEQFF.

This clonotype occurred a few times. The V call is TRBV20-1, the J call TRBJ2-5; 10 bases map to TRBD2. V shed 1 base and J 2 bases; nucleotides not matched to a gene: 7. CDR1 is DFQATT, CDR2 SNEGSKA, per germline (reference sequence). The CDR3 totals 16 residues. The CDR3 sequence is CSARGVGLAEQETQYF. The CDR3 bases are TGCAGTGCTAGAGGCGTCGGACTAGCGGAACAAGAGACCCAGTACTTC.